These 12 T cell receptor beta chains share one sample of origin, sequenced in a study of Ad26.COV2.S vaccination and SARS-CoV-2 variants. The assay was immunoSEQ multiplex PCR, and TCRdb's table has in-frame clones only and misses some. The sample contains about 680,000 clones, roughly 90% of which appear only once. The sample's treatment: some 19 received Ad26.COV2.S at low or high dose, single or two shots; a few received placebo; per-sample allocation not given. Day 63 after the first injection of vaccine or placebo was the sampling time. Sequencing used peripheral blood, obtained in a trial of Ad26.COV2.S vaccine versus placebo. The receptors originated from a person aged 18-60 years who received the Ad26.COV2.S COVID-19 vaccine or a placebo.

About this clone: This clone may be a read error of a much larger clone one base away. Within the sample, other DNA sequences also encode this same CDR3. The chain uses TRBV9 and TRBJ2-7; D is tentatively TRBD1 or TRBD2 (5 bases each). This CDR3 comprises 15 residues. The ends were cut back, 0 bases at V and 0 bases at J, with 10 bases in the middle. Germline assignment: CDR1 SGDLS and CDR2 YYNGEE. The DNA of the CDR3 is TGTGCCAGCAGCGTAGGAGGGGATAGCTCCTACGAGCAGTACTTC. Residues: CASSVGGDSSYEQYF.

In regard to this clone: This specimen includes other DNA sequences encoding the same CDR3. The chain couples TRBV5-1 to TRBJ1-2; D is ambiguous. The germline V gene encodes CDR1 SGHRS and CDR2 YFSETQ. The V gene lost 0 bases and the J gene lost 2 bases, with 8 bases spanning the gap. The CDR3 consists of 14 residues. CDR3 nucleotides: TGCGCCAGCAGCTTGGCCCCGGGAAACTATGGCTACACCTTC. Residues: CASSLAPGNYGYTF.

The V gene is TRBV10-1, the J gene TRBJ2-5; D is tentatively TRBD1 or TRBD2 (5 bases each). The CDR3 covers 14 residues. The V and J ends lost 10 bases and 7 bases respectively, with 22 bases between them. Per germline, CDR1 WNHNN and CDR2 SYGVQD (reference sequence). As DNA, the CDR3 is TGCGCCATTCGTCCAAGGCCGAAGAGGGGGACCCAGTACTTC. Its translation: CAIRPRPKRGTQYF.

The chain links TRBV25-1 to TRBJ1-6; D is perhaps TRBD1 (6 bases). Germline loops: CDR1 MGHDK, CDR2 SYGVNS. There are 17 residues in the CDR3. With 5 bases removed from V and 0 bases from J, the gap between germline ends came to 14 bases. This chain's CDR3 is CASSRDPTGSYNSPLHF. CDR3 nucleotide sequence: TGTGCCAGCAGTCGGGATCCGACAGGCTCCTATAATTCACCCCTCCACTTT.

The rearrangement uses TRBV6-4 and TRBJ2-1, with D perhaps TRBD1 (5 bases). V was trimmed by 0 bases and J by 3 bases, leaving 12 bases between them. There are 16 residues in the CDR3. The germline CDR1 and CDR2 sequences are MRHNA and SNTAGT. The CDR3 DNA reads as TGTGCCAGCAGTGACTCTTTTCAGGGAAACTACAATGAGCAGTTCTTC. It encodes CASSDSFQGNYNEQFF.

This chain connects TRBV7-9 to TRBJ2-7, with D tentatively TRBD1 (5 bases). Deletions cut 5 bases from V and 6 bases from J, with 17 bases between. The CDR3 covers 14 residues. Germline V gene lookup returns CDR1 SEHNR and CDR2 FQNEAQ (reference sequence). The chain's CDR3 is CASSPPRVPIEQYF. CDR3 sequence (DNA): TGTGCCAGCAGCCCCCCCAGGGTCCCGATCGAGCAGTACTTC.

The J gene is TRBJ1-5, the V gene TRBV10-3; the D is unclear. V was clipped by 2 bases and J by 5 bases, with 7 bases between them. CDR1 and CDR2 (germline): ENHRY, SYGVKD. This CDR3 is built from 13 residues. Here the CDR3 reads CAISENTDQPQHF. The CDR3 DNA sequence: TGTGCCATCAGTGAGAATACGGATCAGCCCCAGCATTTT.

Here the CDR3 DNA reads TGTGCCACCAGTGACGCCGGGACAGGGGTGGGCAATGAGCAGTTCTTC. This translates into CATSDAGTGVGNEQFF. The chain carries TRBV24-1 and TRBJ2-1; 10 positions agree with TRBD1. The CDR3 extends over 16 amino acids. Germline V gene sequence: CDR1 KGHDR, CDR2 SFDVKD. With 4 bases clipped from V and 6 bases from J, the junction kept 8 bases outside the gene matches.

The chain uses TRBV15 and TRBJ1-1; the D is unclear. The germline V and J ends were trimmed by 3 bases and 0 bases, with 8 bases remaining between them. Germline CDR1 is LNHNV and CDR2 is YYDKDF (reference sequence). This CDR3 is 14 amino acids long. CDR3 DNA: TGTGCCACCAGCAGCTCCTACATGAACACTGAAGCTTTCTTT. Its protein product is CATSSSYMNTEAFF.

The chain uses TRBV7-8 and TRBJ2-7, with a tentative D call TRBD2 (7 bases). The CDR3 covers 15 residues. V shed 5 bases and J shed 7 bases, with 21 bases lying between them. Germline values: CDR1 SGHVS, CDR2 FQNEAQ. In DNA, the CDR3 is TGTGCCAGCAGCCAGGGCGCGGGGGCCGTGGGGGAGCAGTACTTC. Translating gives CASSQGAGAVGEQYF.

The chain recombines TRBV14 with TRBJ2-2, with a tentative D call TRBD2 (5 bases). The CDR3 is 15 residues long. Germline V CDR1 and CDR2: SGHDN, FVKESK. V lost 1 base and J lost 4, with 10 bases in between. The CDR3 DNA reads TGTGCCAGCAGCCAAGTGGGAGAGGGCACCGGGGAGCTGTTTTTT. Its protein is CASSQVGEGTGELFF.

This clone was found a few times. The J gene is TRBJ2-7, the V gene TRBV27; no definite D call. CDR3 size: 15 residues. The germline gives CDR1 MNHEY, CDR2 SMNVEV (reference sequence). V dropped 5 bases and J dropped 0 bases, with 14 bases sitting between them. The CDR3 loop is CASSPLGGSSYEQYF. CDR3 sequence (DNA): TGTGCCAGCAGTCCCCTGGGCGGTAGCTCCTACGAGCAGTACTTC.